These T cell receptor beta chains were read from a single sample in a study of cytomegalovirus exposure and HLA in healthy donors. Assay used: immunoSEQ multiplex PCR; TCRdb lists only in-frame clones, some missing. Among over 85,000 clones listed, approximately 80% were seen once. The specimen sequenced was PBMCs. All receptors come from a middle-aged man in good health and CMV-seronegative. The CDR3 runs from the conserved cysteine through the conserved F or W. A D gene is named only where the DNA matches it firmly. Size is stated for part of the rows, as once, few or many counts, or as a class when the clone is expanded.

cdr3_length j_call v_call d_call clone_size cdr3_nt cdr3_aa
15 TRBJ2-1 TRBV5-1 NA NA TGCGCCAGCAGCTCCGGGAGTAGCTCCTACAATGAGCAGTTCTTC CASSSGSSSYNEQFF
15 TRBJ1-2 TRBV7-2 NA NA TGTGCCAGCAGCCCCACGGCCGGACAGCGCTATGGCTACACCTTC CASSPTAGQRYGYTF
19 TRBJ1-6 TRBV5-6 TRBD1 few TGTGCCAGCAGCTTGGTTGTGACAGGGGGCACGATCTCGAATTCACCCCTCCACTTT CASSLVVTGGTISNSPLHF
15 TRBJ1-2 TRBV19 TRBD1 NA TGTGCCAGTAGTAACCCGGGACAGCCCACTCGGGGCTACACCTTC CASSNPGQPTRGYTF
15 TRBJ2-1 TRBV28 NA NA TGTGCCAGCAGTTTATTTGGGGGGGCCGGATATGAGCAGTTCTTC CASSLFGGAGYEQFF
15 TRBJ2-3 TRBV28 TRBD2 once TGTGCCAGCAGCGTGACTAGCGGCAGCTCACGTACGCAGTATTTT CASSVTSGSSRTQYF
13 TRBJ1-1 TRBV27 NA NA TGTGCCAGCGGGACACCACGGGGCACTGAAGCTTTCTTT CASGTPRGTEAFF
15 TRBJ2-7 TRBV2 TRBD2 NA TGTGCCAGCAGCCGAAGCGGGAGGACCTCCTACGAGCAGTACTTC CASSRSGRTSYEQYF
14 TRBJ2-3 TRBV4-2 TRBD2 NA TGTGCCAGCAGCCAAGATTCCAGACTAGCGGCCCAGTATTTT CASSQDSRLAAQYF
13 TRBJ2-7 TRBV29-1 TRBD2 NA TGCAGCGTTGACAGGGAGGGGACCTACGAGCAGTACTTC CSVDREGTYEQYF
18 TRBJ1-3 TRBV27 NA NA TGTGCCAGCAGTTTATCGTCCCGGCGCGGGACCTCTGGAAACACCATATATTTT CASSLSSRRGTSGNTIYF
13 TRBJ1-2 TRBV2 NA NA TGTGCCAGCAACGGTGGCGGCCAGTATGGCTACACCTTC CASNGGGQYGYTF
16 TRBJ1-4 TRBV5-6 TRBD1 NA TGTGCCAGCAGCGTGTCACAGGGGGCCGTTAATGAAAAACTGTTTTTT CASSVSQGAVNEKLFF
13 TRBJ2-7 TRBV7-8 TRBD2 NA TGTGCCAGCAGCTTGGGTGGCGGGAGCGAGCAGTACTTC CASSLGGGSEQYF
18 TRBJ1-1 TRBV5-1 TRBD1 NA TGCGCCAGCAGCTTGGGAGGAACGACAGGGGGCGGTAACACTGAAGCTTTCTTT CASSLGGTTGGGNTEAFF
15 TRBJ2-7 TRBV7-8 NA NA TGTGCCAGCAGCCCAAAGACAGGAGACGCCTACGAGCAGTACTTC CASSPKTGDAYEQYF
14 TRBJ2-3 TRBV6-5 TRBD1 few TGTGCCAGCAAATACGACAGGGGCCAGGATACGCAGTATTTT CASKYDRGQDTQYF
14 TRBJ2-5 TRBV6-5 TRBD2 NA TGTGCCACCCGGGGTGCGGGAGAGGCAGAGACCCAGTACTTC CATRGAGEAETQYF
17 TRBJ2-2 TRBV5-4 NA NA TGTGCCAGCAGCTTGCCACCGGGACAAGAGAACACCGGGGAGCTGTTTTTT CASSLPPGQENTGELFF
14 TRBJ2-1 TRBV27 TRBD1 NA TGTGCCAGCAGTCGGGACAGGGAGTACAATGAGCAGTTCTTC CASSRDREYNEQFF
17 TRBJ1-3 TRBV9 NA NA TGTGCCAGCAGCGTAGGGGGGCCGAGGGAAGCGGGAAACACCATATATTTT CASSVGGPREAGNTIYF
16 TRBJ2-7 TRBV11-2 TRBD2 many TGTGCCAGCAGCTTAGCTACTAGCGGGAGTAGGCACGAGCAGTACTTC CASSLATSGSRHEQYF
19 TRBJ2-1 TRBV27 TRBD2 NA TGTGCCAGCAGTTTAGGCGGGACTAGCGGGATTTTTTTGTACAATGAGCAGTTCTTC CASSLGGTSGIFLYNEQFF
16 TRBJ2-3 TRBV5-1 TRBD2 NA TGCGCCAGCAGCAGTCCTAGCGGGCGGAGCACAGATACGCAGTATTTT CASSSPSGRSTDTQYF
12 TRBJ1-1 TRBV7-2 NA NA TGTGCCAGCAGCTTAAAAGGGGTGAGAGCTTTCTTT CASSLKGVRAFF
12 TRBJ2-1 TRBV15 TRBD2 NA TGTGCCACCAGCAGATCTAGCGGAGAGCAGTTCTTC CATSRSSGEQFF
15 TRBJ1-6 TRBV5-6 TRBD1 once TGTGCCAGCACCCTGTCGACAGGGCTGAATTCACCCCTCCACTTT CASTLSTGLNSPLHF
11 TRBJ2-2 TRBV2 NA few TGTGCCAGCAGGCTAAGCGGGGAGCTGTTTTTT CASRLSGELFF
15 TRBJ2-2 TRBV12-5 TRBD2 NA TGTGCTAGTAGAACCGGGACTAAATACACCGGGGAGCTGTTTTTT CASRTGTKYTGELFF
16 TRBJ2-7 TRBV28 TRBD1 NA TGTGCCAGCAGCCCACTCAGGGACAGGGATACCTACGAGCAGTACTTC CASSPLRDRDTYEQYF
14 TRBJ2-5 TRBV5-1 TRBD1 NA TGCGCCAGCACCAGAAAGGGGGCACCTGAGACCCAGTACTTC CASTRKGAPETQYF
13 TRBJ1-1 TRBV19 NA NA TGTGCCAGTAGTATGGCCCCGAACACTGAAGCTTTCTTT CASSMAPNTEAFF
14 TRBJ2-3 TRBV2 TRBD2 few TGTGCCAGCAAGAGGGAGGGACCGGGAGATACGCAGTATTTT CASKREGPGDTQYF
16 TRBJ2-1 TRBV19 TRBD2 NA TGTGCCAGTAGTATACATAGCGGGGGGGCGGGCAATGAGCAGTTCTTC CASSIHSGGAGNEQFF
15 TRBJ2-7 TRBV11-3 TRBD2 once TGTGCCAGCAGCTTAGCGGGCGGGAGCTCCTACGAGCAGTACTTC CASSLAGGSSYEQYF
14 TRBJ2-7 TRBV5-6 NA NA TGTGCCAGCAGCTTGGAGGGTAGCAGGGTGGCGAAGTACTTC CASSLEGSRVAKYF
13 TRBJ1-4 TRBV29-1 TRBD1 NA TGCAGCGTTATGGGACAGGGGGCTGAAAAACTGTTTTTT CSVMGQGAEKLFF
12 TRBJ2-5 TRBV2 NA NA TGTGCCACCAACAGGGTCCAAGAGACCCAGTACTTC CATNRVQETQYF
13 TRBJ1-2 TRBV27 NA few TGTGCCAGCAGTTTCGGACTTAACTATGGCTACACCTTC CASSFGLNYGYTF
14 TRBJ2-5 TRBV5-1 TRBD1 NA TGCGCCAGCAGCCCGGGACAGGGACAAGAGACCCAGTACTTC CASSPGQGQETQYF
16 TRBJ1-2 TRBV15 NA NA TGTGCCACCAGCAGGACCCGGGGTCCTTCTAACTATGGCTACACCTTC CATSRTRGPSNYGYTF
14 TRBJ2-2 TRBV29-1 TRBD1 NA TGCAGCGTTGGAAGGACAGGGAACACCGGGGAGCTGTTTTTT CSVGRTGNTGELFF
14 TRBJ2-7 TRBV29-1 TRBD2 NA TGCAGCGTGAGGGGAGGGACTGCCTCCTACGAGCAGTACTTC CSVRGGTASYEQYF
17 TRBJ2-1 TRBV11-3 NA NA TGTGCCAGCAGCTTAACCTCGGCGGGTAGCTCCTACAATGAGCAGTTCTTC CASSLTSAGSSYNEQFF